This passage covers 14 T cell receptor beta chains from one sample sequenced in a study of Ad26.COV2.S vaccination and SARS-CoV-2 variants. Stated treatment: some 20 received Ad26.COV2.S at low or high dose, single or two shots; 5 received placebo; per-sample allocation not given. All samples were drawn on day 63, counting from the first vaccine or placebo injection. TCRdb's copy holds only in-frame clones and misses some; the assay was immunoSEQ multiplex PCR. This sample has hundreds of thousands of clones, with about 89% found just once. The sequences come from peripheral blood, collected in a trial of Ad26.COV2.S vaccine versus placebo. Receptors were obtained from a person between 18 and 59 years old who received the Ad26.COV2.S COVID-19 vaccine or a placebo.

V and J are TRBV11-2 and TRBJ1-1; D perhaps matches TRBD1 (5 bases). V was shortened by 2 bases and J by 5 bases, with 9 bases between the two germline ends. The length of the CDR3 is 13 residues. Germline values: CDR1 SGHAT, CDR2 FQNNGV. In nucleotides, the CDR3 is TGTGCCAGCAGCTTAACAGGACGGACTGAAGCTTTCTTT. Amino acids: CASSLTGRTEAFF.

Of note for this clone: This sample also contains other DNA sequences that code for the same CDR3. The chain carries TRBV6-6 and TRBJ1-2; 7 nucleotides align to TRBD1. The CDR3 runs to 13 residues. Trimming took 4 bases from V and 2 from J; bases not matched to a gene: 1. CDR1 MNHNY and CDR2 SVGAGI come from the germline V gene (reference sequence). The CDR3 loop reads CASSSQGNYGYTF. The CDR3 DNA is TGTGCCAGCAGTTCACAGGGGAACTATGGCTACACCTTC.

This chain links TRBV6-2 or TRBV6-3 with TRBJ1-4; D is ambiguous. The germline V gene encodes CDR1 MNHEY and CDR2 SVGEGT. V lost 3 bases to trimming and J lost 7 bases, with 6 bases between them. CDR3 size: 12 residues. CDR3 nucleotide sequence: TGTGCCAGCAGTTATAAACCTGAAAAACTGTTTTTT. Translation gives CASSYKPEKLFF.

This clone has just one count. V is TRBV2 and J is TRBJ1-2; D gene unclear. The germline V gene encodes CDR1 SNHLY and CDR2 FYNNEI. The CDR3 runs to 13 residues. Trimming took off 1 base at V and 8 bases at J, with 11 bases between the two ends. The CDR3 sequence is CASSEGRRIGYTF. The DNA of the CDR3 is TGTGCCAGCAGTGAAGGGCGGAGAATAGGCTACACCTTC.

The rearrangement uses TRBV14 and TRBJ1-6; D not resolved. Trimming removed 2 bases at V and 7 bases at J, with 9 bases between. The CDR3 length is 14 residues. Per germline, CDR1 SGHDN and CDR2 FVKESK. CDR3: CASSQQVSNSPLHF. CDR3 coding DNA: TGTGCCAGCAGCCAACAGGTTTCGAATTCACCCCTCCACTTT.

V is TRBV11-1 and J is TRBJ2-6; D is perhaps TRBD1 (5 bases). The CDR3 length is 15 residues. V gave up 5 bases and J gave up 0 bases, with 8 bases separating them. The germline V gene encodes CDR1 SGHAT and CDR2 FQDESV (reference sequence). CDR3 amino acids: CASSATVSGANVLTF. CDR3 coding DNA: TGTGCCAGCAGCGCGACAGTCTCTGGGGCCAACGTCCTGACTTTC.

The J gene is TRBJ1-2, the V gene TRBV14; 9 bases match TRBD1. The CDR3 spans 14 residues. CDR1 is SGHDN, CDR2 FVKESK, per germline. V lost 2 bases, J lost 7 bases, and 5 bases stayed unmatched. The CDR3 protein is CASSQLGQGVGYTF. The CDR3 DNA is TGTGCCAGCAGCCAACTGGGACAGGGAGTTGGCTACACCTTC.

The chain recombines TRBV24-1 with TRBJ2-7, with D perhaps TRBD1 (5 bases). Germline CDR1 and CDR2: KGHDR and SFDVKD. V was cut by 7 bases and J by 4 bases, with 10 bases left in between. This CDR3 has 12 residues. Here the CDR3 DNA reads TGTGCCACCAGCGCCGACAGTTACGAGCAGTACTTC. Its translation is CATSADSYEQYF.

This sequence joins TRBV4-3 and TRBJ2-3, with unresolved D. Germline CDR1 LGHNA, CDR2 YSLEER. This CDR3 is 14 amino acids long. The ends were cut back, 4 bases at V and 4 bases at J, with 12 bases in the middle. The chain's CDR3 is CASSLVFMADTQYF. The CDR3, as DNA: TGCGCCAGCAGCCTAGTTTTCATGGCAGATACGCAGTATTTT.

The chain carries TRBV5-6 and TRBJ2-3, with 8 bases aligning to TRBD2. This CDR3 has 15 residues. V lost 0 bases and J lost 3; bases outside the gene matches: 3. Germline V gene data show CDR1 as SGHDT and CDR2 as YYEEEE. The CDR3 sequence: CASSLELAGTDTQYF. CDR3 nucleotides: TGTGCCAGCAGCTTGGAGTTAGCGGGGACAGATACGCAGTATTTT. The complete variable domain, with remaining parts taken from reference TRBV5-6 and TRBJ2-3, reads DAGVTQSPTHLIKTRGQQVTLRCSPKSGHDTVSWYQQALGQGPQFIFQYYEEEERQRGNFPDRFSGHQFPNYSSELNVNALLLGDSALYLCASSLELAGTDTQYFGPGTRLTVL.

The chain is built from TRBV2 and TRBJ2-5; tentative D call: TRBD2 (6 bases). Per germline, CDR1 SNHLY and CDR2 FYNNEI. The CDR3 contains 14 residues. V lost 7 bases to trimming and J lost 7 bases, with 19 bases between them. The CDR3 is CASIRDSQIATQYF. The DNA of the CDR3 is TGTGCCAGCATCCGGGACTCACAGATTGCGACCCAGTACTTC.

The chain employs TRBV10-3 and TRBJ1-1; D gene uncertain. V was trimmed by 6 bases and J by 0 bases, leaving 8 bases between them. CDR1 is ENHRY and CDR2 is SYGVKD in the germline V gene. The CDR3 extends over 13 amino acids. Written as DNA, the CDR3 is TGTGCCATCAGCTACCGGTTGAACACTGAAGCTTTCTTT. Its translation: CAISYRLNTEAFF.

The chain couples TRBV18 to TRBJ2-1, with D uncertain. The CDR3 is 13 amino acids. Trimming removed 0 bases at V and 8 bases at J, with 8 bases between. Germline V CDR1 and CDR2: KGHSH, LQKENI. The CDR3 is CASSPPNQDEQFF. The CDR3 nucleotides read TGTGCCAGCTCACCACCAAACCAGGATGAGCAGTTCTTC.

The rearrangement joins TRBV2 to TRBJ2-1, with 10 bases lining up with TRBD1. V was clipped by 6 bases and J by 4 bases; unmatched bases: 6. The germline V gene has CDR1 SNHLY and CDR2 FYNNEI. This CDR3 spans 15 amino acids. The CDR3 DNA sequence: TGTGCCAGCAGATTGGGACAGGGGAGGTACAATGAGCAGTTCTTC. It is translated as CASRLGQGRYNEQFF.